This paragraph reports one TCR beta chain. The repertoire was sequenced with immunoSEQ multiplex PCR; TCRdb's copy has only in-frame clones and lacks some. The sample lists about 180,000 clones; approximately 85% were seen once. The record originates from a study of blood T cell repertoires in COVID-19. Germline loops: CDR1 DFQATT, CDR2 SNEGSKA (reference sequence). The V end lost 3 bases, the J end lost 8 bases, and 4 bases lay between the germline ends. CDR3 size: 9 residues. The sample comprised peripheral blood. V and J are TRBV20-1 and TRBJ1-2, with D unresolved. The sequence was collected from a man aged 55 to 69 with acute or convalescent COVID-19. Here the CDR3 reads CSARRGYTF. CDR3 nucleotides: TGCAGTGCTAGGAGAGGCTACACCTTC.